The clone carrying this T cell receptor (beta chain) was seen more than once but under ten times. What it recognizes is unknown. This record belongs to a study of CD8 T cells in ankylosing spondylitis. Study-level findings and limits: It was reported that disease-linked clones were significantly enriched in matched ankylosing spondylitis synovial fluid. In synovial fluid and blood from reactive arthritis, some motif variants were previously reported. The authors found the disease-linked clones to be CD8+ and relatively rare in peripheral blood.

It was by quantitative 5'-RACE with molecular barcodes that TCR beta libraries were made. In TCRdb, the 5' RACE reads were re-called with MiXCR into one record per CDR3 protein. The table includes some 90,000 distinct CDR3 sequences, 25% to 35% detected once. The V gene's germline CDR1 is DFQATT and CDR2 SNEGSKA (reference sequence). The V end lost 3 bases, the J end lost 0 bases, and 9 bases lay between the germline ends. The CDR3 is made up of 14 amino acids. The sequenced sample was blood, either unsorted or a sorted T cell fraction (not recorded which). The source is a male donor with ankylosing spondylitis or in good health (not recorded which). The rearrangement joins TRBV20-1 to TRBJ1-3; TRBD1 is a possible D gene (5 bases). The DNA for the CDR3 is TGCAGTGCTAGTGGGGCGGACTCTGGAAACACCATATATTTT. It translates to CSASGADSGNTIYF.